One TCR beta chain is described in this entry. The record originates from a study of cytomegalovirus exposure and HLA in healthy donors. This CDR3 spans 17 amino acids. Germline loops: CDR1 KGHSH, CDR2 LQKENI. V was trimmed by 4 bases and J by 0 bases, leaving 19 bases between them. Repertoires were generated with immunoSEQ multiplex PCR, while TCRdb's copy carries only in-frame clones and drops some. The sample records about 56,000 clones, over 85% being singletons. The clonotype was recovered from a man aged 18 to 30 in good health and CMV-seronegative. The J gene is TRBJ2-7, the V gene TRBV18; a possible D gene is TRBD1 (6 bases). The sequenced material came from PBMCs. The CDR3: CASSLATGPSTSYEQYF. CDR3 nucleotides: TGTGCCAGCTCACTGGCGACAGGCCCATCTACCTCCTACGAGCAGTACTTC.